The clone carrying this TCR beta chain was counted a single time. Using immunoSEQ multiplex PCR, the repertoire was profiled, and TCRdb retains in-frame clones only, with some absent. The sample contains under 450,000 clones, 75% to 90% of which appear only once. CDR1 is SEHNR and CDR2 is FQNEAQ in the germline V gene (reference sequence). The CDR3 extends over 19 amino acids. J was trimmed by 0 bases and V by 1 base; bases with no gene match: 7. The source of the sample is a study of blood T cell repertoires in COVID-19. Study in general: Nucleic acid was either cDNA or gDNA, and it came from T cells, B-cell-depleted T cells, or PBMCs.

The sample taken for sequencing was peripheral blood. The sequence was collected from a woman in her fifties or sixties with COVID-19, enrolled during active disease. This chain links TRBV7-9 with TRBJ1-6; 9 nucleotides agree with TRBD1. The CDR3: CASSLVGQGPSSYNSPLHF. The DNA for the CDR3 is TGTGCCAGCAGCTTAGTAGGACAGGGGCCTAGCTCCTATAATTCACCCCTCCACTTT.